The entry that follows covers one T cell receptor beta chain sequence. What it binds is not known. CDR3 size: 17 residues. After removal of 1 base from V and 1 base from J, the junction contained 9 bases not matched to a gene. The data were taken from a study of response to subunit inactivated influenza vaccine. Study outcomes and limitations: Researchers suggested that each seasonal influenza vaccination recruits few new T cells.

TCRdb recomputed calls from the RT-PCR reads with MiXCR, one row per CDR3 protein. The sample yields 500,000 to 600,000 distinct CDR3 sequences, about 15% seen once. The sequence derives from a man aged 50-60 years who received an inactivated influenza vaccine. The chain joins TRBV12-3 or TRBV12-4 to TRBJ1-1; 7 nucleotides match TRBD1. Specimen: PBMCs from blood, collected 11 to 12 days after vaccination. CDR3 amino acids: CASSLGGGGAGNTEAFF. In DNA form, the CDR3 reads TGTGCCAGCAGTTTAGGTGGAGGGGGCGCGGGGAACACTGAAGCTTTCTTT.